This T cell receptor (beta chain) was documented in a study of shared clonotypes between healthy human individuals. Broader study findings: Non-shared clonotypes had lower generation probabilities than those shared by all four donors. Generally, naive subsets came out with larger estimated richness than memory subsets.

Germline loops: CDR1 MNHEY, CDR2 SMNVEV (reference sequence). The CDR3 is 14 residues long. V was trimmed by 3 bases and J by 5 bases, leaving 10 bases between them. Profiled with immunoSEQ multiplex PCR; TCRdb holds only in-frame clones, not every one. The data contain 2 million to 2.5 million clones, about nine tenths of them seen just once; the ten biggest clones take up around 0.4%. Concerning this clone itself: The antigen remains undetermined.

All donors qualified as healthy HIV-negative adults and had experienced no recent acute infections or vaccinations. This TCR came from a young man in good health. Some clones in this sample may be carry-over from other donors' samples. The chain carries TRBV27 and TRBJ2-2, with D perhaps matching TRBD1 (5 bases). The sequenced sample was naive CD4+ T cells from PBMCs. Specified subset: CD45RA+ positively selected. For the CDR3, the DNA is TGTGCCAGCAGTTTTCAGGGATATACCGGGGAGCTGTTTTTT. Encoded protein: CASSFQGYTGELFF.